Below are 29 T cell receptor beta chains sequenced from a single sample in a study of identical twins. TCRdb reprocessed the 5' RACE reads via MiXCR and lists one record per CDR3 protein. The sample carries under 300,000 distinct CDR3 sequences, under 8.5% recorded once. The sample was also reused in another study, on T cells expressing NK-cell markers.

The sample was CD8+ T cells sorted from blood. These receptors came from a woman in her late teens or twenties in good health.

This clonotype was seen a handful of times. The chain couples TRBV3-1 to TRBJ1-2; the D gene is possibly TRBD1 (5 bases). Trimming cost V 4 bases and J 0 bases, with 12 bases left between them. The CDR3 is made up of 15 amino acids. The germline CDR1 and CDR2 sequences are LGHDT and YNNKEL (reference sequence). The CDR3 reads CASSRRTSTNYGYTF. The CDR3, as DNA: TGTGCCAGCAGCCGTCGGACAAGTACTAACTATGGCTACACCTTC.

V usage is TRBV7-9 and J usage is TRBJ2-3; 10 bases line up with TRBD1. CDR3 length equals 17 residues. V lost 8 bases, J lost 1 base, and 12 bases stayed unmatched. The germline CDR1 and CDR2 sequences are SEHNR and FQNEAQ (reference sequence). The CDR3, as DNA: TGTGCCAGCCCACGGGCCTCCGGGACAGGGGGCACAGATACGCAGTATTTT. Translated: CASPRASGTGGTDTQYF.

The sample holds many counts of this clonotype. This chain links TRBV12-3 or TRBV12-4 with TRBJ1-2; D uncertain. Trimming left V 10 bases short and J 6 bases short, with 12 bases between. The CDR3 is 11 amino acids. The CDR3 protein is CATSAGDGYTF. In nucleotides, the CDR3 is TGTGCCACTTCGGCAGGTGATGGCTACACCTTC.

This chain links TRBV20-1 with TRBJ2-7; D unresolved. The germline V gene encodes CDR1 DFQATT and CDR2 SNEGSKA (reference sequence). This CDR3 has 9 residues. Trimming took 6 bases from V and 5 from J, leaving 5 bases between them. CDR3 loop: CSASNEQYF. The CDR3 nucleotides read TGCAGTGCCTCGAACGAGCAGTACTTC.

This clonotype was seen more than once but under ten times. The chain recombines TRBV6-1 with TRBJ2-2; 11 nucleotides line up with TRBD2. J lost 6 bases, V lost 7 bases, and 7 bases had no gene match. From germline, CDR1 is MNHNS and CDR2 SASEGT. The CDR3 spans 15 residues. The CDR3 spells CASTILAGGPGELFF. CDR3 nucleotide sequence: TGTGCCAGCACTATATTAGCGGGGGGGCCCGGGGAGCTGTTTTTT.

This clonotype was seen at least ten times. The chain links TRBV12-3 or TRBV12-4 to TRBJ2-3; D is uncertain. This CDR3 is built from 14 residues. Trimming pared 7 bases from V and 2 bases from J, leaving 13 bases between. The CDR3 loop is CASNERVVTDTQYF. The CDR3 bases are TGTGCCAGCAATGAGCGAGTGGTCACAGATACGCAGTATTTT.

This clonotype came up a few times. The chain combines TRBV15 with TRBJ2-5, with D perhaps TRBD1 (6 bases). The CDR3 loop spans 16 amino acids. Germline CDR1 LNHNV, CDR2 YYDKDF (reference sequence). Trimming shortened V by 0 bases and J by 0 bases, and 11 bases separated the two germline ends. The CDR3: CATSRDRGLNQETQYF. CDR3 sequence (DNA): TGTGCCACCAGCAGAGACAGGGGATTAAACCAAGAGACCCAGTACTTC.

This clonotype was counted only a few times. The J gene is TRBJ2-7, the V gene TRBV27; weak D call: TRBD1 (6 bases). Germline loops: CDR1 MNHEY, CDR2 SMNVEV (reference sequence). V dropped 8 bases and J dropped 3 bases, with 17 bases sitting between them. The CDR3 has 14 amino acids. Written as DNA, the CDR3 is TGTGCCAGCGGCACCGGGACACGGGTCTACGAGCAGTACTTC. Translation gives CASGTGTRVYEQYF.

The rearrangement uses TRBV21-1 and TRBJ1-1. TRBV21-1 counts as a pseudogene. The CDR3 extends over 14 amino acids. The CDR3 is CASSNGTSSTEAFF. In DNA form, the CDR3 reads TGTGCCAGCAGCAATGGCACATCGAGCACTGAAGCTTTCTTT.

This chain uses TRBV6-2 or TRBV6-3 with TRBJ1-1; TRBD1 agrees at 8 bases. The CDR3 totals 16 residues. Trimming took 1 base from V and 3 from J; bases not matched to a gene: 7. In germline, CDR1 is MNHEY, CDR2 SVGEGT. The chain's CDR3 is CASSYYIRGRDTEAFF. CDR3 bases: TGTGCCAGCAGTTACTATATCAGGGGGCGCGACACTGAAGCTTTCTTT.

The chain has TRBV3-1 and TRBJ2-3; 8 bases agree with TRBD2. The CDR3 totals 17 residues. The V and J ends lost 11 bases and 7 bases, in that order; junction bases with no gene match: 23. Germline assignment: CDR1 LGHDT and CDR2 YNNKEL (reference sequence). CDR3 protein: CASCQDRSSGLGNTQYF. The CDR3 DNA is TGTGCCTCCTGCCAAGATCGAAGCTCGGGACTAGGCAATACGCAGTATTTT.

The table lists this clonotype with many counts. V is TRBV5-1 and J is TRBJ2-7; D ambiguous. With 0 bases removed from V and 0 bases from J, the gap between germline ends came to 7 bases. Germline values: CDR1 SGHRS, CDR2 YFSETQ. CDR3 length equals 14 residues. CDR3 loop: CASSLEDGSYEQYF. CDR3 nucleotides: TGCGCCAGCAGCTTGGAAGACGGCTCCTACGAGCAGTACTTC. Supplemented by reference TRBV5-1 and TRBJ2-7, the full variable domain reads KAGVTQTPRYLIKTRGQQVTLSCSPISGHRSVSWYQQTPGQGLQFLFEYFSETQRNKGNFPGRFSGRQFSNSRSEMNVSTLELGDSALYLCASSLEDGSYEQYFGPGTRLTVT.

This clonotype appeared many times. The chain has TRBV4-1 and TRBJ1-1, with 7 bases aligning to TRBD1. The CDR3 is made up of 16 amino acids. Germline V gene lookup returns CDR1 MGHRA and CDR2 YSYEKL. V lost 1 base and J lost 1; bases outside the gene matches: 6. As DNA, the CDR3 is TGCGCCAGCAGCCAAGGGAGACAGGGAGGGAACACTGAAGCTTTCTTT. Translating it yields CASSQGRQGGNTEAFF.

The chain recombines TRBV6-1 with TRBJ2-2, with D possibly TRBD1 on 5 matching bases. The CDR3 extends over 19 amino acids. Germline V gene lookup returns CDR1 MNHNS and CDR2 SASEGT. V was cut by 6 bases and J by 2 bases, with 25 bases left in between. The CDR3 nucleotides read TGTGCCAGCAGCCACTACTATTGGGGCCGCAATGTTAACACCGGGGAGCTGTTTTTT. Translation gives CASSHYYWGRNVNTGELFF.

The gene calls are TRBV5-5 and TRBJ2-7; the D gene is possibly TRBD1 (5 bases). Germline values: CDR1 SGHKS, CDR2 YYEKEE (reference sequence). The CDR3 is 14 residues long. V shed 2 bases and J shed 4 bases, with 13 bases lying between them. CDR3 amino acids: CASSFYLGAYEQYF. The CDR3 nucleotides are TGTGCCAGCAGCTTCTACCTAGGGGCTTACGAGCAGTACTTC.

This clonotype appeared many times. CDR3: CASSSVGEGQETQYF. The CDR3 DNA is TGTGCCAGCAGCTCCGTGGGGGAGGGCCAAGAGACCCAGTACTTC. The chain links TRBV7-6 to TRBJ2-5; 7 positions agree with TRBD2. This CDR3 spans 15 amino acids. Germline trimming cut 4 bases from V and 1 base from J; bases unmatched to any gene: 6. Germline-derived CDR1 and CDR2 are SGHVS and FNYEAQ.

The V call is TRBV27, the J call TRBJ1-4; no clear D gene. CDR3 length equals 13 residues. Germline V gene lookup returns CDR1 MNHEY and CDR2 SMNVEV (reference sequence). With 2 bases removed from V and 8 bases from J, the gap between germline ends came to 9 bases. Written as DNA, the CDR3 is TGTGCCAGCAGTTTAGTCCCGGGCGAAAAACTGTTTTTT. It is translated as CASSLVPGEKLFF.

This clonotype was found many times. The chain links TRBV3-1 to TRBJ2-7; 12 nucleotides line up with TRBD2. CDR1 is LGHDT, CDR2 YNNKEL, per germline (reference sequence). V was clipped by 1 base and J by 7 bases; unmatched bases: 5. The CDR3 consists of 15 residues. Here the CDR3 reads CASSQGALAGGEQYF. The DNA for the CDR3 is TGTGCCAGCAGCCAAGGGGCACTAGCGGGAGGTGAGCAGTACTTC.

Many counts were recorded for this clonotype. The V gene is TRBV15, the J gene TRBJ2-7, with D uncertain. Trimming pared 5 bases from V and 1 base from J, leaving 9 bases between. The CDR3 is 13 residues long. The V gene's germline CDR1 is LNHNV and CDR2 YYDKDF (reference sequence). CDR3 DNA sequence: TGTGCCACCAGCTCACACGAATCCTACGAGCAGTACTTC. This translates into CATSSHESYEQYF.

About this clonotype itself: One base separates it from a far larger clone, so it is likely a read error. The V call is TRBV12-3 or TRBV12-4, the J call TRBJ2-2; D could derive from TRBD1 or TRBD2 (5 bases each). CDR3 length: 12 amino acids. The CDR3 DNA reads as TGTGCCAGCAGTCCAGGGTCCGGGGAGCTGATTTTT. Its translation: CASSPGSGELIF.

A few counts support this clonotype. This chain uses TRBV27 with TRBJ2-1; D not resolved. In germline, CDR1 is MNHEY, CDR2 SMNVEV (reference sequence). The CDR3 spans 16 residues. With 0 bases removed from V and 6 bases from J, the gap between germline ends came to 15 bases. In DNA, the CDR3 is TGTGCCAGCAGTTTATCCTCCTTTCTGAGTTTCAATGAGCAGTTCTTC. Protein: CASSLSSFLSFNEQFF.

This clonotype was observed a few times. V is TRBV6-5 and J is TRBJ2-3, with D perhaps matching TRBD2 (5 bases). Deletions cut 0 bases from V and 6 bases from J, with 16 bases between. The CDR3 length is 16 residues. The germline V gene has CDR1 MNHEY and CDR2 SVGAGI. Written as DNA, the CDR3 is TGTGCCAGCAGTTACTCGAGGCTTCAGGAGGTCGATACGCAGTATTTT. Translation gives CASSYSRLQEVDTQYF.

Ten or more counts support this clonotype. The rearrangement uses TRBV5-1 and TRBJ2-3; D tentatively reads TRBD1 or TRBD2 (5 bases each). Trimming took 5 bases from V and 6 from J, leaving 16 bases between them. CDR1 SGHRS and CDR2 YFSETQ come from the germline V gene. This CDR3 has 14 amino acids. In nucleotides, the CDR3 is TGCGCCAGCAGGATGAGGGACGTCGGCGATACGCAGTATTTT. Translation gives CASRMRDVGDTQYF.

This clonotype has ten or more counts. The V call is TRBV2, the J call TRBJ2-3; D possibly uses TRBD1 or TRBD2 (5 bases each). Germline CDR1 is SNHLY and CDR2 is FYNNEI. Between the trimmed V and J ends, which lost 1 base and 2 bases, there was a span of 13 bases. The CDR3 totals 16 residues. The CDR3 nucleotides read TGTGCCAGCAGTGAAGGGGGGTTCCTCCCCACAGATACGCAGTATTTT. Its protein is CASSEGGFLPTDTQYF.

V usage is TRBV3-1 and J usage is TRBJ2-2, with a tentative D call TRBD2 (6 bases). Germline V lookup: CDR1 LGHDT, CDR2 YNNKEL (reference sequence). The CDR3 runs 18 residues. Trimming took off 1 base at V and 6 bases at J, with 21 bases between the two ends. The CDR3 sequence is CASSQVTGLTLIPGELFF. CDR3 DNA sequence: TGTGCCAGCAGCCAAGTCACGGGACTCACTTTGATACCCGGGGAGCTGTTTTTT.

This clonotype was observed many times. CDR3 amino acids: CASSPDAGGLYNEQFF. The CDR3 DNA reads TGTGCCAGCAGTCCTGACGCGGGAGGCCTCTACAATGAGCAGTTCTTC. This chain joins TRBV12-3 or TRBV12-4 and TRBJ2-1, with 8 bases lining up with TRBD2. The CDR3 spans 16 residues. After removal of 5 bases from V and 3 bases from J, the junction contained 9 bases not matched to a gene.

This clonotype was observed a few times. The chain employs TRBV29-1 and TRBJ1-2, with 7 bases that match TRBD1. CDR1 SQVTM and CDR2 ANQGSEA come from the germline V gene. CDR3 length: 11 amino acids. After removal of 8 bases from V and 8 bases from J, the junction contained 8 bases not matched to a gene. The chain's CDR3 is CSTRGQKGYTF. The CDR3 DNA reads TGCAGCACTAGGGGGCAAAAGGGCTACACCTTC.

This clonotype was seen a few times. This sequence joins TRBV9 and TRBJ2-1; perhaps TRBD1 as D (6 bases). Per germline, CDR1 SGDLS and CDR2 YYNGEE. The CDR3 has 13 residues. Trimming took off 4 bases at V and 8 bases at J, with 13 bases between the two ends. The CDR3 loop is CASSQEQGYEQFF. The CDR3 coding sequence is TGTGCCAGCAGCCAGGAACAGGGATATGAGCAGTTCTTC.

In its sample, this clonotype was seen many times. The chain recombines TRBV7-3 with TRBJ1-1; D unclear. The CDR3 runs 13 residues. V lost 5 bases and J lost 1, with 8 bases in between. Germline CDR1 SGHTA, CDR2 FQGTGA. The CDR3 region has the DNA TGTGCCAGCAGCCTCCTCGGGAACACTGAAGCTTTCTTT. Its translation: CASSLLGNTEAFF.